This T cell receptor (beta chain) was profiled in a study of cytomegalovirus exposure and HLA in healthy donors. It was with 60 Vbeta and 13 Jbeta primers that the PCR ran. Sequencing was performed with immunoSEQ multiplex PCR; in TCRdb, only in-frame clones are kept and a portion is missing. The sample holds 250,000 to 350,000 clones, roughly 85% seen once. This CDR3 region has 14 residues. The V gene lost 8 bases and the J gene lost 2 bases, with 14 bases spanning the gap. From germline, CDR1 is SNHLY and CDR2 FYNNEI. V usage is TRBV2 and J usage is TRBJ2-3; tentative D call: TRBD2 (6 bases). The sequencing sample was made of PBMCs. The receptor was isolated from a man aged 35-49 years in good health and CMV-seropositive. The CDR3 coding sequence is TGTGCCAGCTCTCGCCGGGACTCCACAGATACGCAGTATTTT. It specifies CASSRRDSTDTQYF.